This entry lists 32 T cell receptor beta chains sequenced from one sample in a study of T cells in tuberculosis. Sequencing was performed with immunoSEQ multiplex PCR; in TCRdb, only in-frame clones are kept and a portion is missing. There are 25,000 to 35,000 clones in the sample; approximately 90% occur only once, and 7% to 8% lies in the top ten. Input material: PBMCs. The receptors stem from a donor aged 10-29 years with latent tuberculosis or without tuberculosis infection. Some clones in this sample may be carry-over from other donors' samples.

The chain joins TRBV19 to TRBJ1-2; the D is unclear. The germline V and J ends were trimmed by 1 base and 8 bases, with 11 bases remaining between them. The length of the CDR3 is 13 residues. From germline, CDR1 is LNHDA and CDR2 SQIVND (reference sequence). CDR3 DNA: TGTGCCAGTAGTATAGTCCCGGGGTACGGCTACACCTTC. Translation: CASSIVPGYGYTF.

The V gene is TRBV27, the J gene TRBJ2-1; maybe TRBD1 (5 bases). This CDR3 spans 16 amino acids. The germline V gene encodes CDR1 MNHEY and CDR2 SMNVEV (reference sequence). V lost 5 bases, J lost 5 bases, and 19 bases lay in between. CDR3 in amino acids: CASSILTQGIDNEQFF. The CDR3 DNA reads as TGTGCCAGCAGTATACTGACCCAGGGTATCGACAATGAGCAGTTCTTC.

This clone appeared once. V and J are TRBV4-1 and TRBJ1-2, with D possibly TRBD1 on 6 matching bases. The CDR3 totals 14 residues. CDR1 and CDR2 (germline): MGHRA, YSYEKL. Trimming shortened V by 5 bases and J by 2 bases, and 12 bases separated the two germline ends. The CDR3 DNA follows: TGCGCCAGCAGCTCAGGGACACCAAACTATGGCTACACCTTC. As protein: CASSSGTPNYGYTF.

This chain connects TRBV11-2 to TRBJ1-4; D unclear. The germline gives CDR1 SGHAT, CDR2 FQNNGV. V was shortened by 2 bases and J by 8 bases, with 15 bases between the two germline ends. The CDR3 contains 15 residues. The CDR3 sequence: CASSLRSAREEKLFF. In nucleotides, the CDR3 is TGTGCCAGCAGCTTAAGGTCAGCACGGGAAGAAAAACTGTTTTTT.

V is TRBV6-6 and J is TRBJ2-2, with 8 bases aligning to TRBD2. Germline CDR1 MNHNY, CDR2 SVGAGI (reference sequence). The CDR3 loop spans 15 amino acids. J gave up 5 bases and V 2 bases, and 4 bases lay outside the gene matches. The CDR3 region has the DNA TGTGCCAGCAGTTACGGGACTAGTTTGACCGGGGAGCTGTTTTTT. Protein: CASSYGTSLTGELFF.

The chain combines TRBV19 with TRBJ1-1, with D hard to call. Trimming left V 3 bases short and J 6 bases short, with 14 bases between. Germline V gene lookup returns CDR1 LNHDA and CDR2 SQIVND (reference sequence). The CDR3 runs to 14 residues. The CDR3 DNA reads as TGTGCCAGTAGTATTCCAGGCAATTGGGCTGAAGCTTTCTTT. Translating it yields CASSIPGNWAEAFF.

Here the CDR3 DNA reads TGTGCCAGCAGCTTAATCACACAATCTAACTATGGCTACACCTTC. Translating gives CASSLITQSNYGYTF. The V gene is TRBV7-9, the J gene TRBJ1-2; D unclear. V shed 2 bases and J shed 0 bases, with 10 bases lying between them. This CDR3 spans 15 amino acids. Germline-derived CDR1 and CDR2 are SEHNR and FQNEAQ (reference sequence).

This clone was found once. This rearrangement joins TRBV10-3 to TRBJ1-1, with TRBD1 as a possible D gene (5 bases). V gave up 2 bases and J gave up 3 bases, with 7 bases separating them. Germline V CDR1 and CDR2: ENHRY, SYGVKD. The CDR3 has 13 amino acids. In nucleotides, the CDR3 is TGTGCCATCAGTGAGGGGGCAGACACTGAAGCTTTCTTT. Protein: CAISEGADTEAFF.

This clone showed up just a few times. V gene TRBV7-2 combines with J gene TRBJ2-7; TRBD2 matches at 11 bases. V dropped 3 bases and J dropped 6; count of bases not matched to a gene: 4. The CDR3 spans 14 residues. Germline V gene sequence: CDR1 SGHTA, CDR2 FQGNSA. The CDR3 spells CASSFVAGGREQYF. For the CDR3, the DNA is TGTGCCAGCAGCTTTGTAGCGGGAGGGCGCGAGCAGTACTTC.

The CDR3 sequence is CASKTSGGTGELFF. The CDR3 DNA reads as TGTGCCAGCAAGACTAGCGGGGGGACCGGGGAGCTGTTTTTT. The chain joins TRBV2 to TRBJ2-2; the match to TRBD2 covers 13 bases. This CDR3 region has 14 residues. CDR1 and CDR2 from the germline V gene are SNHLY and FYNNEI. Trimming at V came to 7 bases and at J to 5 bases, leaving 1 base not matched to a gene.

The chain recombines TRBV5-1 with TRBJ2-7; weak D call: TRBD2 (6 bases). In germline, CDR1 is SGHRS, CDR2 YFSETQ. The CDR3 runs 15 residues. V lost 0 bases, J lost 4 bases, and 14 bases lay in between. The CDR3 here is CASSLVGLGGYEQYF. CDR3 in DNA: TGCGCCAGCAGCTTGGTTGGGCTCGGGGGTTACGAGCAGTACTTC.

The rearrangement uses TRBV5-5 and TRBJ2-7, with 11 bases fitting TRBD1. Germline values: CDR1 SGHKS, CDR2 YYEKEE (reference sequence). CDR3 length: 15 amino acids. V lost 0 bases, J lost 2 bases, and 1 base stayed unmatched. CDR3 in amino acids: CASSLADRGPYEQYF. The CDR3 DNA sequence: TGTGCCAGCAGCTTGGCGGACAGGGGGCCCTACGAGCAGTACTTC.

V is TRBV27 and J is TRBJ2-7; D is ambiguous. The CDR3 has 13 amino acids. CDR1 and CDR2 from the germline V gene are MNHEY and SMNVEV (reference sequence). The V end lost 6 bases, the J end lost 1 base, and 10 bases lay between the germline ends. CDR3 DNA sequence: TGTGCCAGCAGCTACAGAGAGTCCTACGAGCAGTACTTC. As protein: CASSYRESYEQYF.

The genes are TRBV5-8 and TRBJ2-7; D ambiguous. Trimming removed 4 bases at V and 0 bases at J, with 11 bases between. CDR3 length: 14 residues. Germline CDR1 is SGHTS and CDR2 is YDEGEE. CDR3 loop: CASSRRGSSYEQYF. The CDR3 coding sequence is TGTGCCAGCAGCCGGCGCGGAAGCTCCTACGAGCAGTACTTC.

This chain connects TRBV21-1 to TRBJ2-7; no check of the table's D call, TRBD2, against the DNA was made. TRBV21-1 is flagged as a pseudogene. The CDR3 has 18 amino acids. CDR3 sequence (DNA): TGTGCCAGCAGCAAAGACCTCGGACTAGCGGAGGGTACCTACGAGCAGTACTTC. It codes for CASSKDLGLAEGTYEQYF.

The chain is built from TRBV4-2 and TRBJ1-5; 7 bases map to TRBD1. The junction had 5 bases not matched to a gene; V was cut back by 3 bases and J by 3 bases. The germline gives CDR1 LGHNA, CDR2 YNFKEQ. The CDR3 loop spans 15 amino acids. In DNA, the CDR3 is TGTGCCAGCAGCCAGGGGGGACAGAACAATCAGCCCCAGCATTTT. It codes for CASSQGGQNNQPQHF.

The chain combines TRBV6-6 with TRBJ2-7, with 7 positions matching TRBD2. Germline values: CDR1 MNHNY, CDR2 SVGAGI (reference sequence). The CDR3 has 15 residues. Unmatched junction bases numbered 12, after V lost 6 bases and J lost 4 bases. The CDR3 sequence is CASRLTGGGDYEQYF. The CDR3 nucleotides read TGTGCCAGCAGATTGACGGGAGGTGGAGATTACGAGCAGTACTTC.

The J gene is TRBJ1-1, the V gene TRBV15, with TRBD1 matching 7 bases. From germline, CDR1 is LNHNV and CDR2 YYDKDF (reference sequence). J gave up 1 base and V 0 bases, and 8 bases lay outside the gene matches. CDR3 length: 17 residues. The CDR3 sequence: CATSRDRSTGRNTEAFF. CDR3 bases: TGTGCCACCAGCAGAGATAGATCGACAGGGAGGAACACTGAAGCTTTCTTT.

This chain links TRBV6-5 with TRBJ2-1; a possible D gene is TRBD2 (7 bases). The V end lost 10 bases, the J end lost 8 bases, and 15 bases lay between the germline ends. CDR1 is MNHEY and CDR2 is SVGAGI in the germline V gene. The CDR3 is made up of 12 amino acids. The CDR3 loop reads CAKKGGRDEQFF. The CDR3 DNA follows: TGTGCCAAAAAAGGGGGGAGGGATGAGCAGTTCTTC.

The chain carries TRBV11-2 and TRBJ1-1, with a possible D match to TRBD1 (5 bases). This CDR3 is built from 15 residues. Germline V gene lookup returns CDR1 SGHAT and CDR2 FQNNGV. V was cut by 3 bases and J by 1 base, with 12 bases left in between. The CDR3 is CASSFIPRENTEAFF. The CDR3 bases are TGTGCCAGCAGCTTTATCCCCAGGGAGAACACTGAAGCTTTCTTT.

This chain joins TRBV29-1 and TRBJ1-1; D is ambiguous. Deletions cut 4 bases from V and 1 base from J, with 10 bases between. Germline CDR1 SQVTM, CDR2 ANQGSEA. This CDR3 region has 13 residues. Written as DNA, the CDR3 is TGCAGCGTTGCTTGGGCCCCGAACACTGAAGCTTTCTTT. It codes for CSVAWAPNTEAFF.

The chain combines TRBV30 with TRBJ2-3; TRBD1 matches 10 bases. Germline CDR1 and CDR2: GTSNPN and SVGIG (reference sequence). With V trimmed by 1 base and J by 0 bases, 19 bases remained unmatched. CDR3 length equals 21 residues. CDR3 region: CAWSAGQGFVLVYRSTDTQYF. The CDR3 DNA reads TGTGCCTGGAGTGCGGGACAGGGGTTCGTCTTGGTATATAGAAGCACAGATACGCAGTATTTT.

This rearrangement joins TRBV27 to TRBJ2-3; 16 bases are shared with TRBD2. With 8 bases clipped from V and 4 bases from J, the junction kept 15 bases outside the gene matches. This CDR3 comprises 19 residues. CDR1 is MNHEY, CDR2 SMNVEV, per germline (reference sequence). The CDR3 protein is CASGPRGTSGGVVSDTQYF. CDR3 nucleotide sequence: TGTGCCAGCGGACCCCGGGGGACTAGCGGGGGGGTTGTGTCAGATACGCAGTATTTT.

A remark on this clone: This CDR3 is also generated by other DNA sequences in the sample. V gene TRBV28 combines with J gene TRBJ1-1; 7 positions match TRBD1. The germline V gene encodes CDR1 MDHEN and CDR2 SYDVKM. Unmatched junction bases numbered 7, after V lost 5 bases and J lost 4 bases. There are 14 residues in the CDR3. The CDR3 DNA sequence: TGTGCCAGCAGTCCCCAGGGGGTGGGCACTGAAGCTTTCTTT. Amino acids: CASSPQGVGTEAFF.

The rearrangement joins TRBV19 to TRBJ1-1; 10 nucleotides agree with TRBD1. Germline V lookup: CDR1 LNHDA, CDR2 SQIVND (reference sequence). J lost 4 bases, V lost 5 bases, and 7 bases had no gene match. This CDR3 spans 15 amino acids. This CDR3 is CASSSTGTGVTEAFF. CDR3 nucleotide sequence: TGTGCCAGTAGTTCGACCGGGACAGGGGTCACTGAAGCTTTCTTT.

This chain links TRBV28 with TRBJ1-2; no clear D gene. The CDR3 contains 14 residues. Germline assignment: CDR1 MDHEN and CDR2 SYDVKM. Trimming took 3 bases from V and 3 from J, leaving 11 bases between them. CDR3: CASSLRGVDYGYTF. The CDR3 bases are TGTGCCAGCAGTTTGCGGGGAGTGGACTATGGCTACACCTTC.

The gene calls are TRBV29-1 and TRBJ2-3; 7 bases are shared with TRBD1. The CDR3 runs 14 residues. The V gene end was trimmed by 6 bases and the J gene end by 2 bases; junction bases not matched to a gene: 8. Germline V gene data show CDR1 as SQVTM and CDR2 as ANQGSEA. CDR3 nucleotide sequence: TGCAGCGTGCGGACAGGCCCCGACACAGATACGCAGTATTTT. Translating gives CSVRTGPDTDTQYF.

This sequence joins TRBV5-4 and TRBJ1-2; D is ambiguous. V lost 0 bases and J lost 4, with 7 bases in between. Germline loops: CDR1 SGHNT, CDR2 YYREEE (reference sequence). The CDR3 contains 13 residues. CDR3 sequence: CASSLGASYGYTF. CDR3 in DNA: TGTGCCAGCAGCTTGGGAGCATCCTATGGCTACACCTTC.

The chain combines TRBV5-1 with TRBJ2-7; D perhaps matches TRBD1 (6 bases). Per the germline V gene, CDR1 is SGHRS and CDR2 is YFSETQ. V was clipped by 4 bases and J by 1 base, with 18 bases between them. The CDR3 extends over 16 amino acids. This CDR3 reads CASSLQGSLTSYEQYF. CDR3 nucleotides: TGCGCCAGCAGCCTACAGGGATCCCTCACTTCCTACGAGCAGTACTTC. Combining the CDR3 with reference TRBV5-1 and TRBJ2-7 gives the whole variable domain KAGVTQTPRYLIKTRGQQVTLSCSPISGHRSVSWYQQTPGQGLQFLFEYFSETQRNKGNFPGRFSGRQFSNSRSEMNVSTLELGDSALYLCASSLQGSLTSYEQYFGPGTRLTVT.

The chain combines TRBV7-2 with TRBJ2-1; possibly TRBD2 for D (6 bases). V lost 5 bases, J lost 7 bases, and 15 bases lay in between. The CDR3 has 14 residues. Germline CDR1 and CDR2: SGHTA and FQGNSA. The CDR3 spells CASSPGGAINEQFF. The CDR3 DNA reads TGTGCCAGCAGCCCCGGGGGAGCGATTAATGAGCAGTTCTTC. Full variable domain (remainder filled in from reference TRBV7-2 and TRBJ2-1): GAGVSQSPSNKVTEKGKDVELRCDPISGHTALYWYRQSLGQGLEFLIYFQGNSAPDKSGLPSDRFSAERTGGSVSTLTIQRTQQEDSAVYLCASSPGGAINEQFFGPGTRLTVL.

This chain joins TRBV4-1 and TRBJ2-7, with D perhaps TRBD1 (6 bases). Germline values: CDR1 MGHRA, CDR2 YSYEKL. The V and J ends lost 4 bases and 0 bases respectively, with 16 bases between them. The CDR3 sequence is 16 residues long. CDR3 amino acids: CASSLGGGLSSYEQYF. The CDR3 DNA follows: TGCGCCAGCAGCCTTGGGGGCGGGTTGAGCTCCTACGAGCAGTACTTC.

The chain recombines TRBV6-1 with TRBJ1-1; D is perhaps TRBD1 (6 bases). V lost 7 bases, J lost 5 bases, and 20 bases lay in between. Germline V gives CDR1 MNHNS, CDR2 SASEGT. The CDR3 sequence is 15 residues long. CDR3 nucleotides: TGTGCCAGCACTATAGAGGGGGGGCGCGGGACTGAAGCTTTCTTT. This sequence encodes CASTIEGGRGTEAFF.